This TCR beta chain emerged from a study of shared clonotypes between healthy human individuals. The healthy adult donors were HIV-negative and reported no recent acute infections or vaccinations. Once extracted for a subset, genomic DNA was divided evenly among several immunoSEQ plates. The unsorted PBMC replicate PCRs were performed with about 300 ng DNA, roughly 30,000 T cell genomes. Source study methods: Filtering differed, since immunoSEQ gave only junction sequences and no quality scores. Clones were read by immunoSEQ multiplex PCR, and TCRdb kept only the in-frame ones, dropping some. The D gene and trimming were derived from the DNA, and the V and J assignments and clone size from that table. The sample includes around 430,000 clones, 70% to 80% of them seen just once. This TCR came from a woman between 35 and 50 years old in good health. Some clones in this sample may be carry-over from other donors' samples. The sequencing input was PBMCs.

The CDR3 reads CASSRIAGGSYTQYF. CDR3 DNA: TGCGCCAGCAGCAGAATAGCGGGGGGTAGTTATACGCAGTATTTT. This chain joins TRBV5-1 and TRBJ2-3; 10 nucleotides line up with TRBD2. The CDR3 length is 15 residues. Germline CDR1 is SGHRS and CDR2 is YFSETQ. V gave up 4 bases and J gave up 7 bases; unmatched junction bases: 9.